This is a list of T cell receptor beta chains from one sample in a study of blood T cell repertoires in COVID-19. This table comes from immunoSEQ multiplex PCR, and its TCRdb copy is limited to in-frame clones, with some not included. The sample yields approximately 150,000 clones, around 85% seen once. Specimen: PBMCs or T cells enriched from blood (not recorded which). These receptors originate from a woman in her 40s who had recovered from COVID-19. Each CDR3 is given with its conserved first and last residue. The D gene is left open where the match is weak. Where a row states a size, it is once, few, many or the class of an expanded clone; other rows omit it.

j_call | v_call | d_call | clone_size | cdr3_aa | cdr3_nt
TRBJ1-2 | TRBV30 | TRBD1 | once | CAWSGDRAPYGYTF | TGTGCCTGGAGTGGGGACAGGGCCCCCTATGGCTACACCTTC
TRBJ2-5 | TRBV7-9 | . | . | CASSFIQGAQETQYF | TGTGCCAGCAGCTTCATACAGGGCGCCCAAGAGACCCAGTACTTC
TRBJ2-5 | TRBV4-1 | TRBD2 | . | CASSRELAGGPGETQYF | TGCGCCAGCAGCCGAGAACTAGCGGGGGGGCCAGGAGAGACCCAGTACTTC
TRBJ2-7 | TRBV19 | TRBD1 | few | CASSTGTELYEQYF | TGTGCCAGTAGTACCGGGACAGAGCTCTACGAGCAGTACTTC
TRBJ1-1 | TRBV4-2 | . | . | CASSPQVGRDTEAFF | TGTGCCAGCAGCCCCCAAGTAGGGAGAGACACTGAAGCTTTCTTT
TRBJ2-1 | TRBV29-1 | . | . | CSVEPGTYNEQFF | TGCAGCGTTGAACCGGGGACCTACAATGAGCAGTTCTTC
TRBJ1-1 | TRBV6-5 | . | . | CASREQTNTEAFF | TGTGCCAGCAGGGAGCAAACGAACACTGAAGCTTTCTTT
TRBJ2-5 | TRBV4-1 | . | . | CASSQERAGRTQYF | TGCGCCAGCAGCCAAGAACGAGCGGGCAGGACCCAGTACTTC
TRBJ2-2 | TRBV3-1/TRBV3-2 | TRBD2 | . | CASSLLAATGELFF | TGTGCCAGCAGCCTACTAGCGGCGACCGGGGAGCTGTTTTTT
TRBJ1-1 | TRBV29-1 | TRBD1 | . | CSVGEQGHTEAFF | TGCAGCGTTGGGGAACAGGGGCACACTGAAGCTTTCTTT
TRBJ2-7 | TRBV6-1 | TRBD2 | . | CASSEGGTSLYEQYF | TGTGCCAGCAGTGAAGGCGGGACTAGTTTATACGAGCAGTACTTC
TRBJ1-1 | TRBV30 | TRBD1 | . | CAYEDRVSEAFF | TGTGCTTACGAAGACAGGGTATCTGAAGCTTTCTTT
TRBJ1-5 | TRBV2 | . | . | CASSGGGSNQPQHF | TGTGCCAGCAGTGGGGGGGGCAGCAATCAGCCCCAGCATTTT
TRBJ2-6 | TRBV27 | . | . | CASSLLDSGANVLTF | TGTGCCAGCAGTTTATTAGACTCTGGGGCCAACGTCCTGACTTTC
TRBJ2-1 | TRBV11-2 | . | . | CASSSSGNEQFF | TGTGCCAGCAGCTCGAGTGGCAATGAGCAGTTCTTC
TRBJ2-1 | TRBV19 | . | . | CASSIGTSGSYNEQFF | TGTGCCAGTAGTATAGGGACATCAGGTTCGTACAATGAGCAGTTCTTC
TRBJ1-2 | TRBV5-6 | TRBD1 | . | CASSLETGAGYGYTF | TGTGCCAGCAGCTTGGAAACAGGGGCAGGCTATGGCTACACCTTC
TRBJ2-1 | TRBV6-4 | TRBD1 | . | CASSDGQGGNEQFF | TGTGCCAGCAGTGATGGACAGGGCGGAAATGAGCAGTTCTTC
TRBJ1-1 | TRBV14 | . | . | CASSPTIGENTEAFF | TGTGCCAGCAGCCCCACTATCGGGGAGAACACTGAAGCTTTCTTT
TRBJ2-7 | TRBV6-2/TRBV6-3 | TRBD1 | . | CASSYRTGQDEQYF | TGTGCCAGCAGTTACCGGACAGGGCAGGACGAGCAGTACTTC
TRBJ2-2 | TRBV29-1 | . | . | CSVEGTRENTGELFF | TGCAGCGTTGAAGGGACTCGGGAGAACACCGGGGAGCTGTTTTTT
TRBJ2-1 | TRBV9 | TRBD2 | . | CASSVDSGGLLSSYNEQFF | TGTGCCAGCAGCGTAGACTCTGGGGGACTACTAAGCTCCTACAATGAGCAGTTCTTC
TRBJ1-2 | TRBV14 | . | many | CASSQEAGRLDYGYTF | TGTGCCAGCAGCCAAGAAGCAGGGCGGCTCGACTATGGCTACACCTTC
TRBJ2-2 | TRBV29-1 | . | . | CSVAIGTQLNTGELFF | TGCAGCGTTGCGATCGGGACACAGCTTAACACCGGGGAGCTGTTTTTT
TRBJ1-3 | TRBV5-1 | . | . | CASSGSTVAGNTIYF | TGCGCCAGCAGCGGATCGACAGTGGCTGGAAACACCATATATTTT
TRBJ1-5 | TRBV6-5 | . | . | CASRITADQPQHF | TGTGCCAGCAGAATTACAGCGGATCAGCCCCAGCATTTT
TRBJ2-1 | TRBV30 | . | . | CAWTSPGGYEQFF | TGTGCCTGGACCTCTCCGGGTGGGTATGAGCAGTTCTTC
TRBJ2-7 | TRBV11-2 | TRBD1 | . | CASSLGDRTYEQYF | TGTGCCAGCAGCTTAGGGGACAGGACCTACGAGCAGTACTTC
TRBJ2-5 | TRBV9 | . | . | CASSEPSTGDRWTQYF | TGTGCCAGCAGCGAGCCATCAACGGGGGACCGGTGGACCCAGTACTTC
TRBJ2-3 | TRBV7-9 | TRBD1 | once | CASSPDRGVTDTQYF | TGTGCCAGCAGCCCGGACAGGGGGGTGACAGATACGCAGTATTTT
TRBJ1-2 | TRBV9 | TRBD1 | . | CASSLDRGSNYGYTF | TGTGCCAGCAGCCTGGACAGGGGGTCTAACTATGGCTACACCTTC
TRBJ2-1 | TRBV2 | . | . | CASKLRPASNEQFF | TGTGCCAGCAAGTTGAGACCGGCTAGCAATGAGCAGTTCTTC
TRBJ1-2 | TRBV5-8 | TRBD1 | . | CASSGGVGQGIRGYGYTF | TGTGCCAGCAGCGGGGGGGTCGGACAGGGCATTCGTGGCTATGGCTACACCTTC
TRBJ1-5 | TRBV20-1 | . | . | CSASIRGRDQPQHF | TGCAGTGCTAGTATTAGGGGCAGAGATCAGCCCCAGCATTTT
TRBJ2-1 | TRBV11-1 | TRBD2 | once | CASSLARGTSGSNEQFF | TGTGCCAGCAGCTTAGCACGCGGGACTAGCGGGAGTAATGAGCAGTTCTTC
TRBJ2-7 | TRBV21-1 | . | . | CASSTSRGYEQYF | TGTGCCAGCAGCACCTCCAGGGGCTACGAGCAGTACTTC
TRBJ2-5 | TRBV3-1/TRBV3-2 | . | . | CASVTTGGPQETQYF | TGTGCCAGCGTTACTACCGGGGGGCCCCAAGAGACCCAGTACTTC
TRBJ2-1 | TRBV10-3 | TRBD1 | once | CAISGDRLGSYNEQFF | TGTGCCATCAGTGGGGACAGGCTTGGGTCCTACAATGAGCAGTTCTTC
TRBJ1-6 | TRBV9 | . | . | CASSEGDNSPLHF | TGTGCCAGCAGCGAGGGGGACAATTCACCCCTCCACTTT
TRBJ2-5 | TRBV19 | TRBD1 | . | CASRRRRTGETQYF | TGTGCCAGTAGACGGCGGAGGACAGGAGAGACCCAGTACTTC
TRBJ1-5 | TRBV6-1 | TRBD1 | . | CASSEVGTGYGNQPQHF | TGTGCCAGCAGTGAAGTCGGGACAGGGTATGGCAATCAGCCCCAGCATTTT
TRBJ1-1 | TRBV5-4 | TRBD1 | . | CASSYPGTGVTEAFF | TGTGCCAGCAGTTACCCTGGGACAGGGGTCACTGAAGCTTTCTTT
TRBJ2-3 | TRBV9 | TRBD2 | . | CASSPLPYSGSGTDTQYF | TGTGCCAGCAGCCCCCTCCCCTATAGCGGGAGTGGGACAGATACGCAGTATTTT